The 19 T cell receptor beta chains in this list originate from one sample, sequenced in a study of T cells after yellow fever vaccination. TCRdb independently ran MiXCR on the 5' RACE reads; one entry per CDR3 protein. The sample includes some 240,000 distinct CDR3 sequences, roughly 4% of them seen just once. This specimen was PBMCs, taken 15 days after the yellow fever booster vaccination. These receptors were obtained from a man in his late teens or twenties who received the YFV17D yellow fever vaccine.

This clonotype was seen repeatedly, ten times or more. This chain links TRBV9 with TRBJ2-5, with D possibly TRBD1 on 6 matching bases. The germline gives CDR1 SGDLS, CDR2 YYNGEE. This CDR3 is 17 amino acids long. V shed 2 bases and J shed 4 bases, with 21 bases lying between them. CDR3 residues: CASSVSPSRGDGETQYF. The CDR3 DNA follows: TGTGCCAGCAGCGTCTCTCCTTCCAGGGGTGATGGAGAGACCCAGTACTTC.

Ten or more counts support this clonotype. The chain links TRBV7-2 to TRBJ2-5; 9 bases are shared with TRBD2. Trimming removed 1 base from V and 4 bases from J; junction bases left unmatched: 10. Germline lookup yields CDR1 SGHTA and CDR2 FQGNSA. This CDR3 has 17 residues. The CDR3 coding sequence is TGTGCCAGCAGCTTAGTAGGTACAGCGGGGGGAAGAGAGACCCAGTACTTC. This translates into CASSLVGTAGGRETQYF.

At least ten counts were recorded for this clonotype. This chain links TRBV6-2 or TRBV6-3 with TRBJ2-6, with 8 bases aligning to TRBD1. Germline trimming cut 6 bases from V and 3 bases from J; bases unmatched to any gene: 1. The germline gives CDR1 MNHEY, CDR2 SVGEGT. The CDR3 contains 14 residues. CDR3: CASSRGRGANVLTF. For the CDR3, the DNA is TGTGCCAGCAGCAGGGGGCGTGGGGCCAACGTCCTGACTTTC.

This clonotype was observed many times. This chain links TRBV5-1 with TRBJ2-3, with 8 bases lining up with TRBD2. The CDR3 runs 17 residues. Germline V gives CDR1 SGHRS, CDR2 YFSETQ. V gave up 0 bases and J gave up 5 bases; unmatched junction bases: 11. The CDR3 here is CASSLASSGGSIDTQYF. The CDR3 DNA follows: TGCGCCAGCAGCTTGGCCTCCAGCGGGGGTAGTATAGATACGCAGTATTTT.

This clonotype was detected ten times or more. The rearrangement links TRBV6-2 or TRBV6-3 to TRBJ2-7, with 7 bases lining up with TRBD1. Trimming took 0 bases from V and 2 from J; bases not matched to a gene: 1. Germline loops: CDR1 MNHEY, CDR2 SVGEGT. The CDR3 sequence is 14 residues long. The CDR3 region is CASSYSDRAYEQYV. CDR3 bases: TGTGCCAGCAGTTACTCAGACAGGGCCTACGAGCAGTACGTC.

In this sample, this clonotype turned up many times. This chain links TRBV7-9 with TRBJ2-2; perhaps TRBD2 as D (6 bases). From germline, CDR1 is SEHNR and CDR2 FQNEAQ (reference sequence). V lost 8 bases and J 0 bases, leaving 16 bases between the germline ends. The CDR3 extends over 16 amino acids. The DNA of the CDR3 is TGTGCCAGCGGTCCCCATAGCGGCGCGAACACCGGGGAGCTGTTTTTT. It translates to CASGPHSGANTGELFF.

This clonotype was found many times. The chain uses TRBV7-2 and TRBJ1-6; a weak D match, TRBD1 (6 bases). There are 19 residues in the CDR3. Germline V gives CDR1 SGHTA, CDR2 FQGNSA. Trimming took 2 bases from V and 5 from J, leaving 22 bases between them. CDR3 in DNA: TGTGCCAGCAGCTTACAGGCAGTAAGGGGGGCCGCGGATAATTCACCCCTCCACTTT. It yields the protein CASSLQAVRGAADNSPLHF.

This clonotype was counted many times. The chain combines TRBV4-3 with TRBJ1-2; possibly TRBD1 for D (6 bases). Deletions cut 4 bases from V and 6 bases from J, with 12 bases between. From germline, CDR1 is LGHNA and CDR2 YSLEER. The CDR3 runs 13 residues. The CDR3 loop reads CASSPLGGHGYTF. The CDR3 region has the DNA TGCGCCAGCAGCCCACTCGGGGGGCATGGCTACACCTTC.

In its sample, this clonotype was seen many times. The chain recombines TRBV11-1 with TRBJ2-7, with 8 bases aligning to TRBD1. V lost 4 bases, J lost 2 bases, and 4 bases stayed unmatched. The CDR3 sequence is 14 residues long. CDR1 and CDR2 (germline): SGHAT, FQDESV (reference sequence). This CDR3 is CASSSTGDTYEQYF. The DNA of the CDR3 is TGTGCCAGCAGCTCGACAGGGGACACCTACGAGCAGTACTTC.

There are many counts of this clonotype. The rearrangement links TRBV9 to TRBJ1-4; D may be TRBD1 (6 bases). Germline V gives CDR1 SGDLS, CDR2 YYNGEE. This CDR3 spans 16 amino acids. Between the trimmed V and J ends, which lost 0 bases and 0 bases, there was a span of 9 bases. CDR3 bases: TGTGCCAGCAGCGTAGAGGGACAACCAACTAATGAAAAACTGTTTTTT. As protein: CASSVEGQPTNEKLFF.

This clonotype has ten or more counts. The genes are TRBV5-1 and TRBJ1-2; 7 nucleotides align to TRBD1. Trimming took 3 bases from V and 6 from J; bases not matched to a gene: 5. The CDR3 spans 13 residues. Germline CDR1 and CDR2: SGHRS and YFSETQ. CDR3 sequence (DNA): TGCGCCAGCAGCTCAGACAGGGCGGATGGCTACACCTTC. It translates to CASSSDRADGYTF.

This clonotype was seen ten or more times. The rearrangement uses TRBV28 and TRBJ1-1; no definite D call. Germline values: CDR1 MDHEN, CDR2 SYDVKM. This CDR3 region has 14 residues. V lost 2 bases to trimming and J lost 1 base, with 8 bases between them. The CDR3 coding sequence is TGTGCCAGCAGTTTACGACGCCGGAACACTGAAGCTTTCTTT. As protein: CASSLRRRNTEAFF.

This clonotype was observed many times. This rearrangement joins TRBV7-3 to TRBJ2-5; D possibly corresponds to TRBD2 (6 bases). This CDR3 has 15 amino acids. The germline V gene has CDR1 SGHTA and CDR2 FQGTGA. The V gene lost 4 bases and the J gene lost 4 bases, with 16 bases spanning the gap. The CDR3 DNA sequence: TGTGCCAGCAGCTCGGGTGCGGGCGGGATAGAGACCCAGTACTTC. Translation gives CASSSGAGGIETQYF.

This clonotype occurred many times. The rearrangement links TRBV7-2 to TRBJ2-7, with D tentatively TRBD1 or TRBD2 (6 bases each). V lost 1 base, J lost 4 bases, and 11 bases lay in between. This CDR3 is built from 14 residues. Germline CDR1 and CDR2: SGHTA and FQGNSA. CDR3 amino acids: CASSLVRGRYEQYF. CDR3 sequence (DNA): TGTGCCAGCAGCTTAGTCCGGGGGCGGTACGAGCAGTACTTC.

At least ten counts were recorded for this clonotype. The chain employs TRBV20-1 and TRBJ1-5, with a possible D match to TRBD1 (6 bases). This CDR3 has 13 residues. Trimming removed 5 bases at V and 3 bases at J, with 11 bases between. Germline-derived CDR1 and CDR2 are DFQATT and SNEGSKA (reference sequence). The CDR3 loop is CSARTVINQPQHF. DNA for the CDR3: TGCAGTGCTCGGACAGTAATCAATCAGCCCCAGCATTTT.

This clonotype was seen many times. The chain links TRBV19 to TRBJ2-1; TRBD2 might be the D (7 bases). Germline V CDR1 and CDR2: LNHDA, SQIVND (reference sequence). V dropped 8 bases and J dropped 8 bases, with 19 bases sitting between them. This CDR3 comprises 14 residues. The CDR3 bases are TGTGCCAGTGGTCTGCCGGGGGGCGTCTATGAGCAGTTCTTC. Its translation is CASGLPGGVYEQFF.

The chain couples TRBV12-3 or TRBV12-4 to TRBJ2-1; 9 bases are a match to TRBD2. This CDR3 has 16 amino acids. The J segment lost 4 bases and the V segment lost 7 bases, leaving 11 bases of the junction unmatched. This chain's CDR3 is CASIAGGRPRYNEQFF. The DNA for the CDR3 is TGTGCCAGCATCGCGGGGGGGAGACCCCGGTACAATGAGCAGTTCTTC.

This clonotype was counted at least ten times. The V gene is TRBV7-2, the J gene TRBJ2-2, with TRBD2 as a possible D gene (6 bases). In germline, CDR1 is SGHTA, CDR2 FQGNSA. V was cut by 8 bases and J by 7 bases, with 17 bases left in between. The CDR3 extends over 14 amino acids. The CDR3 DNA follows: TGTGCCAGCGGCGGGAACGCCGGGGGCGGGGAGCTGTTTTTT. Protein product: CASGGNAGGGELFF.

This clonotype has a count of ten or more. The J gene is TRBJ2-5, the V gene TRBV7-2, with D perhaps being TRBD1 or TRBD2 (5 bases each). The length of the CDR3 is 14 residues. In germline, CDR1 is SGHTA, CDR2 FQGNSA. V was clipped by 5 bases and J by 5 bases, with 15 bases between them. Here the CDR3 reads CASSVGTSRETQYF. CDR3 nucleotides: TGTGCCAGCAGCGTTGGGACCTCCAGGGAGACCCAGTACTTC.